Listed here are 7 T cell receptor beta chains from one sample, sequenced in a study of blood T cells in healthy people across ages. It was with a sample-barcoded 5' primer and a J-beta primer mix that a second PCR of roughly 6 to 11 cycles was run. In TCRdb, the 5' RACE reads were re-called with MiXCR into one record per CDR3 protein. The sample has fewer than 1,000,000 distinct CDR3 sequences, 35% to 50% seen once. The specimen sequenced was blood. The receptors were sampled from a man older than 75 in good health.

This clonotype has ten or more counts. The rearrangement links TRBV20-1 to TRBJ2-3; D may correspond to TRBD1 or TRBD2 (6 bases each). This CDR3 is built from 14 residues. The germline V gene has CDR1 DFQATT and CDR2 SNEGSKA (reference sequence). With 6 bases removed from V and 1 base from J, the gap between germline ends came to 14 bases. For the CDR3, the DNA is TGCAGTGCCCTGGGGGCTAGCGGCACAGATACGCAGTATTTT. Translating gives CSALGASGTDTQYF.

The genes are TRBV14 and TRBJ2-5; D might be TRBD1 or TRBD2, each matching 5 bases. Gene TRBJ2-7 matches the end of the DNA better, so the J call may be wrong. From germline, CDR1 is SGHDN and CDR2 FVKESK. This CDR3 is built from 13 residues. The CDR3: CASSRTQGSEQYF. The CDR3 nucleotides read TGTGCCAGCAGCCGGACTCAGGGAAGCGAGCAGTACTTC.

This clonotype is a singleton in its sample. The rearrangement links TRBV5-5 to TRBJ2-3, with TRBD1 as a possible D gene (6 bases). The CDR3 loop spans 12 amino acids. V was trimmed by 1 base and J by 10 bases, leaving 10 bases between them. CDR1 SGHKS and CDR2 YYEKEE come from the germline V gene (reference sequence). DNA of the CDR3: TGTGCCAGCAGCTTGACTGAGGGGGCGCAGTATTTT. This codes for CASSLTEGAQYF.

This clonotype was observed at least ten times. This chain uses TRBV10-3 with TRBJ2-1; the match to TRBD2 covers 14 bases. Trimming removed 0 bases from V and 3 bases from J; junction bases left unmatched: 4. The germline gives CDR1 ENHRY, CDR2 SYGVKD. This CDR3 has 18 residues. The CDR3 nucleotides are TGTGCCATCAGTGAGTCGGGACTAGCGGGAGCAAACTACAATGAGCAGTTCTTC. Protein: CAISESGLAGANYNEQFF.

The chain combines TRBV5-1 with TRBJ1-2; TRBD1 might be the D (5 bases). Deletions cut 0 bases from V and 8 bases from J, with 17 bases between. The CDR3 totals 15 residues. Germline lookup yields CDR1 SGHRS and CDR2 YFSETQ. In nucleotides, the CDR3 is TGCGCCAGCAGCTTGGAGCCCGGGGCTCAAGGAGGCTACACCTTC. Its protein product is CASSLEPGAQGGYTF. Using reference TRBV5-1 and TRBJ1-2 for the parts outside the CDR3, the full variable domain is KAGVTQTPRYLIKTRGQQVTLSCSPISGHRSVSWYQQTPGQGLQFLFEYFSETQRNKGNFPGRFSGRQFSNSRSEMNVSTLELGDSALYLCASSLEPGAQGGYTFGSGTRLTVV.

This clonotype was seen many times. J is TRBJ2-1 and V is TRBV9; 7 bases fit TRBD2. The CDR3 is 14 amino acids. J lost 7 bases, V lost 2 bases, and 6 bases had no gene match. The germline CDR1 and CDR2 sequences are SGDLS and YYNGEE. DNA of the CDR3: TGTGCCAGCAGCGTCGGCGGGAGTATAAATGAGCAGTTCTTC. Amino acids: CASSVGGSINEQFF.

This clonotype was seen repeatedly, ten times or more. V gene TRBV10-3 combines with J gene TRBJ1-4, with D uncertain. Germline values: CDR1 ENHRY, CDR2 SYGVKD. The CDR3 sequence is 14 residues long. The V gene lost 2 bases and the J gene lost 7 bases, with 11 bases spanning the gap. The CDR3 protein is CAISEEKGGEKLFF. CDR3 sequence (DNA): TGTGCCATCAGTGAGGAGAAAGGAGGTGAAAAACTGTTTTTT.